This T cell receptor beta chain was recovered during a study of CD4 T cells in relation to SARS-CoV-2 and coronaviruses. Study-wide points: No donor gave both pre-pandemic and post-infection samples.

Before the COVID-19 pandemic, during about 2010-2018, CD4+ T cells were taken from unexposed donors. CD4+ T cells were isolated from the cells after 10 days of culture. Testing used SARS-CoV-2 S/N and four cold-coronavirus spikes on unexposed-donor CD4+ T cells, cells permitting. On days 3 and 7, cultures got half fresh IL-2 medium. The germline V and J ends were trimmed by 5 bases and 8 bases, with 16 bases remaining between them. The length of the CDR3 is 14 residues. CDR1 SGHTA and CDR2 FQGTGA come from the germline V gene. This clone occurred a few times. Its matching antigen is unknown. Using immunoSEQ multiplex PCR, the repertoire was profiled, and TCRdb retains in-frame clones only, with some absent. Here the sample spans under 14,000 clones, less than 80% being singletons.

The rearrangement uses TRBV7-3 and TRBJ2-1; no firm D call. Sequenced input: CD4+ T cells from PBMCs, cultured in vitro. This TCR derives from a human donor in good health. As DNA, the CDR3 is TGTGCCAGCAGCCCGGCTAGGCTGGCAGATGAGCAGTTCTTC. Its protein product is CASSPARLADEQFF.